This T cell receptor (beta chain) was identified in a study of blood T cell repertoires in COVID-19. Study-level information: Specimens from acute and convalescent COVID-19 originated in the United States, Italy and Spain. PBMCs, B-cell-depleted T cells, or T cells were the source of the cDNA or gDNA that made up the material.

Original processing notes: Researchers report that nucleated cell counts were estimated from reference gene primer amplification. Some clones are missing from TCRdb's copy, which holds only in-frame ones; the method was immunoSEQ multiplex PCR. V and J calls and clone size are copied from that table; D and trimming were computed from the DNA. The sample gives 150,000 to 200,000 clones, around four fifths of which show up once; about 0.95% is in the top ten. Unmatched junction bases numbered 3, after V lost 0 bases and J lost 1 base. The CDR3 loop spans 15 amino acids. Germline values: CDR1 SGHRS, CDR2 YFSETQ.

The chain carries TRBV5-1 and TRBJ2-7; 8 positions match TRBD1. The specimen sequenced was peripheral blood. This TCR came from a man aged 60 to 69 with COVID-19, enrolled during active disease. The CDR3 sequence: CASSLGTGLSYEQYF. CDR3 DNA: TGCGCCAGCAGCTTGGGGACAGGGCTTTCCTACGAGCAGTACTTC.